Listed below are T cell receptor beta chains from one sample, sequenced in a study of technical replicates of blood from several donors. The method was immunoSEQ multiplex PCR; TCRdb's version includes in-frame clones alone and lacks a portion of them. The sample lists around 72,000 clones, over 95% seen once, with less than 0.25% in the top ten. Sequences were obtained from T cells isolated from PBMCs. These receptors originate from a human donor in good health. The CDR3 runs from the conserved cysteine through the conserved F or W. Each record gives: clone size, J gene, V gene, D gene, CDR3 protein, CDR3 DNA. A D gene is named only where the DNA matches it firmly. Some rows have no size entry. The others give once, few or many, or a class for an expanded clone.

>NA|TRBJ1-4|TRBV9|NA
CASSVGGAGEKLFF
TGTGCCAGCAGCGTCGGGGGGGCTGGGGAAAAACTGTTTTTT
>NA|TRBJ2-1|TRBV29-1|TRBD2
CSAVPGLAVYNEQFF
TGCAGCGCAGTACCGGGACTAGCGGTATACAATGAGCAGTTCTTC
>NA|TRBJ2-7|TRBV28|NA
CASSTPPGLGSYEQYF
TGTGCCAGCAGTACACCCCCGGGACTTGGCTCCTACGAGCAGTACTTC
>NA|TRBJ2-3|TRBV7-2|TRBD2
CASSLANGLAGITDTQYF
TGTGCCAGCAGCTTAGCGAATGGACTAGCGGGAATTACAGATACGCAGTATTTT
>NA|TRBJ1-2|TRBV7-9|NA
CALADSTNNYGYTF
TGTGCCCTAGCGGACAGCACTAATAACTATGGCTACACCTTC
>NA|TRBJ2-4|TRBV19|TRBD1
CASSNRDRGSQVKNIQYF
TGTGCCAGTAGTAACCGGGACAGGGGGTCCCAAGTCAAAAACATTCAGTACTTC
>NA|TRBJ1-4|TRBV4-3|NA
CASSQSTETNEKLFF
TGCGCCAGCAGCCAATCGACGGAGACTAATGAAAAACTGTTTTTT
>NA|TRBJ2-1|TRBV10-1|TRBD2
CASSGTSGKNEQFF
TGCGCCAGCAGTGGGACTAGCGGGAAAAATGAGCAGTTCTTC
>NA|TRBJ1-1|TRBV5-1|NA
CASTGTNMNTEAFF
TGCGCCAGCACCGGGACAAATATGAACACTGAAGCTTTCTTT
>NA|TRBJ2-1|TRBV9|TRBD2
CASSASGRVNEQFF
TGTGCCAGCAGCGCTAGCGGGAGGGTTAATGAGCAGTTCTTC
>NA|TRBJ2-4|TRBV4-2|TRBD1
CASSQDLKGAEYF
TGTGCCAGCAGCCAAGATCTCAAGGGGGCGGAGTACTTC
>NA|TRBJ2-1|TRBV7-8|NA
CASSLLGHNEQFF
TGTGCCAGCAGCCTTTTGGGGCACAATGAGCAGTTCTTC
>NA|TRBJ1-3|TRBV28|NA
CASSLGVSSGNTIYF
TGTGCCAGCAGTTTAGGAGTGAGCTCTGGAAACACCATATATTTT
>NA|TRBJ1-2|TRBV27|NA
CASSRTYANYGYTF
TGTGCCAGCAGCCGGACTTACGCTAACTATGGCTACACCTTC
>NA|TRBJ2-1|TRBV30|TRBD2
CAWINGISGGNEQFF
TGTGCCTGGATCAACGGGATTAGCGGGGGGAATGAGCAGTTCTTC
>NA|TRBJ1-3|TRBV15|NA
CATSRNLETGSGNTIYF
TGTGCCACCAGCAGAAACCTAGAGACAGGCTCTGGAAACACCATATATTTT
>NA|TRBJ2-1|TRBV19|NA
CASSGSEQFF
TGTGCCAGTTCAGGCTCTGAGCAGTTCTTC
>NA|TRBJ2-1|TRBV19|TRBD2
CASSLAGYNEQFF
TGTGCCAGTAGTTTAGCGGGTTACAATGAGCAGTTCTTC
>NA|TRBJ2-7|TRBV19|TRBD1
CASSTSRTGVNEQYF
TGTGCCAGTAGTACGTCCCGGACAGGGGTCAACGAGCAGTACTTC
>once|TRBJ1-3|TRBV4-3|NA
CASSQVLNRGDTIYF
TGCGCCAGCAGTCAAGTCCTAAATCGTGGAGACACCATATATTTT
>NA|TRBJ2-3|TRBV6-5|NA
CASSYGPEDTQYF
TGTGCCAGCAGTTACGGGCCTGAAGATACGCAGTATTTT
>NA|TRBJ1-4|TRBV5-1|NA
CASSLNGEKLFF
TGCGCCAGCAGCTTAAACGGTGAAAAACTGTTTTTT
>NA|TRBJ2-5|TRBV6-5|NA
CASRGQRETQYF
TGTGCCAGCAGGGGACAACGAGAGACCCAGTACTTC
>NA|TRBJ2-6|TRBV29-1|TRBD2
CSVGTGGSGANVLTF
TGCAGCGTAGGGACGGGGGGCTCTGGGGCCAACGTCCTGACTTTC
>NA|TRBJ2-1|TRBV11-2|NA
CASSPTRGSNEQFF
TGTGCCAGCAGCCCAACACGAGGATCAAATGAGCAGTTCTTC
>NA|TRBJ2-7|TRBV7-9|NA
CASNPVNEQYF
TGTGCCAGCAACCCAGTGAACGAGCAGTACTTC
>NA|TRBJ2-5|TRBV11-2|NA
CASSLTGETQYF
TGTGCCAGCAGCTTAACTGGAGAGACCCAGTACTTC
>NA|TRBJ2-3|TRBV6-5|NA
CASSLWGAGDTQYF
TGTGCCAGCAGTTTGTGGGGAGCGGGAGATACGCAGTATTTT
>NA|TRBJ2-7|TRBV28|TRBD1
CASTLGTGGSYEQYF
TGTGCCAGCACTCTCGGGACAGGGGGCTCCTACGAGCAGTACTTC
>NA|TRBJ2-2|TRBV19|TRBD1
CASSPGQGEAGELFF
TGTGCCAGTAGTCCCGGACAGGGCGAGGCCGGGGAGCTGTTTTTT
>NA|TRBJ2-7|TRBV28|TRBD2
CASYRGGSYEQYF
TGTGCCAGCTACCGGGGGGGGTCCTACGAGCAGTACTTC
>NA|TRBJ2-7|TRBV4-2|TRBD2
CASSQVAGASYEQYF
TGTGCCAGCAGCCAAGTAGCGGGCGCCAGCTACGAGCAGTACTTC
>NA|TRBJ2-1|TRBV4-1|TRBD2
CASSQQREVNEQFF
TGCGCCAGCAGCCAGCAGCGGGAGGTTAATGAGCAGTTCTTC
>NA|TRBJ2-7|TRBV11-3|NA
CASSLDWSSYEQYF
TGTGCCAGCAGCCTGGACTGGAGCTCCTACGAGCAGTACTTC
>NA|TRBJ2-5|TRBV7-3|NA
CASSRKGGFQETQYF
TGTGCCAGCAGCCGAAAGGGCGGGTTCCAAGAGACCCAGTACTTC
>NA|TRBJ2-7|TRBV9|NA
CASSSRDSSYEQYF
TGTGCCAGCAGCTCCCGAGACAGCTCCTACGAGCAGTACTTC
>NA|TRBJ2-7|TRBV28|NA
CASSLLVGAAEQYF
TGTGCCAGCAGTCTCCTAGTGGGGGCGGCCGAGCAGTACTTC
>NA|TRBJ1-4|TRBV2|NA
CASRQTEGQEKLFF
TGTGCCAGTCGTCAAACGGAGGGGCAGGAAAAACTGTTTTTT
>NA|TRBJ2-1|TRBV18|TRBD1
CASSPGTGGNNEQFF
TGTGCCAGCTCACCCGGGACAGGGGGAAACAATGAGCAGTTCTTC
>NA|TRBJ2-2|TRBV11-3|TRBD1
CASSLRQGGTGELFF
TGTGCCAGCAGCTTAAGACAGGGGGGCACCGGGGAGCTGTTTTTT
>NA|TRBJ1-1|TRBV11-2|NA
CASSFGAMNTEAFF
TGTGCCAGCAGCTTTGGGGCCATGAACACTGAAGCTTTCTTT
>NA|TRBJ2-7|TRBV9|TRBD2
CASSPNSGSSYEQYF
TGTGCCAGCAGCCCCAATAGCGGGAGCTCCTACGAGCAGTACTTC
>NA|TRBJ2-6|TRBV2|NA
CASRLSAGSSGANVLTF
TGTGCCAGCAGGCTCTCGGCGGGGAGCTCTGGGGCCAACGTCCTGACTTTC
>NA|TRBJ2-1|TRBV7-2|NA
CASSLVNNEQFF
TGTGCCAGCAGCTTAGTAAACAATGAGCAGTTCTTC
>NA|TRBJ1-2|TRBV2|TRBD1
CATSVGQGYGYTF
TGTGCCACCAGCGTCGGACAGGGATATGGCTACACCTTC
>NA|TRBJ2-3|TRBV28|TRBD1
CASSFPRQGGDTQYF
TGTGCCAGCAGTTTTCCCAGACAGGGGGGAGATACGCAGTATTTT
>NA|TRBJ2-2|TRBV5-4|NA
CASSITGTLESNTGELFF
TGTGCCAGCAGCATTACCGGGACACTAGAATCCAACACCGGGGAGCTGTTTTTT
>NA|TRBJ2-1|TRBV27|NA
CASSLLGAVNNEQFF
TGTGCCAGCAGTTTATTAGGAGCGGTAAACAATGAGCAGTTCTTC